A selection of T cell receptor beta chains follows, all from one sample in a study of blood T cell repertoires in COVID-19. Only in-frame clones appear in the TCRdb table, and some are missing; sequencing was by immunoSEQ multiplex PCR. This sample has about 140,000 clones, with about 90% found just once. Sequencing input: PBMCs or T cells enriched from blood (not recorded which). These TCRs come from a man aged 60 to 69 who had recovered from COVID-19. The CDR3 runs from the conserved cysteine through the conserved F or W. The D gene is left open where the match is weak.

v_call d_call cdr3_aa
TRBV4-1 TRBD2 CASSGGGTGLGNEQFF
TRBV28 NA CASSFGGASYEQYF
TRBV6-5 NA CASSTGQGNQPQHF
TRBV19 TRBD1 CASSPDREDTQYF
TRBV27 NA CASSLGTNEKLFF
TRBV10-3 NA CAISDHTTRDTQYF
TRBV6-5 TRBD2 CASSYRAGGLYNEQFF
TRBV4-1 TRBD1 CASSQEGTGGSQPQHF
TRBV4-2 TRBD1 CASSQDPRTGYNSPLHF
TRBV9 TRBD1 CASSDPDRGSLRGGNTIYF
TRBV6-5 NA CASSYSPGQPQHF
TRBV18 NA CASSPGGNTEAFF
TRBV9 TRBD2 CASSSLAGVETQYF
TRBV11-2 NA CASSSFRGNTEAFF
TRBV2 NA CAMWTGGNSPLHF
TRBV4-1 NA CASSQEWGRVGGYTF
TRBV11-1 TRBD1 CASRSTGSTEAFF
TRBV7-6 TRBD2 CASSWRGDGGELFF
TRBV6-1 NA CASSEDYFHPYNEQFF
TRBV6-1 TRBD1 CASSEAQGGYGYTF
TRBV18 NA CASSPRTANYGYTF
TRBV30 NA CACITGLTAVGELFF
TRBV2 NA CASTDTRGDYGYTF
TRBV27 NA CASSFGRQSYEQYF